Listed below are T cell receptor beta chains from one sample, sequenced in a study of CD8 T cells in ankylosing spondylitis. TCRdb fed the 5' RACE reads into MiXCR, producing one record per CDR3 protein. The data contain some 70,000 distinct CDR3 sequences, about 5.7% of them singletons. Sequenced input: blood, either unsorted or a sorted T cell fraction (not recorded which). These receptors originate from a male donor with ankylosing spondylitis or in good health (not recorded which). Both conserved end residues are trimmed from each CDR3. Each record gives: CDR3 protein, J gene, CDR3 length, V gene.

ASSPRQGRSL | TRBJ2-3 | 10 | TRBV3-1
SVVQGGGGQPQH | TRBJ1-5 | 12 | TRBV29-1
ASSETLAGGLTDTQY | TRBJ2-3 | 15 | TRBV10-1
ASSPSQLSSYEQY | TRBJ2-7 | 13 | TRBV7-6
SASGMNQLYEQY | TRBJ2-7 | 12 | TRBV20-1
ASSFLNEQF | TRBJ2-1 | 9 | TRBV11-2
ASSFGQFLSSYNEQF | TRBJ2-1 | 15 | TRBV5-1
ASSDTSGKDTQY | TRBJ2-3 | 12 | TRBV9
ASSLGAGSLYEQY | TRBJ2-7 | 13 | TRBV5-1
ASSGLATGTDNYGYT | TRBJ1-2 | 15 | TRBV18
SASRGGGVTGELF | TRBJ2-2 | 13 | TRBV20-1
ASSPGAASTDTQY | TRBJ2-3 | 13 | TRBV7-2
ASQLGQGFNQPQH | TRBJ1-5 | 13 | TRBV4-1
AKTGSQETQY | TRBJ2-5 | 10 | TRBV28
AISDRRTEAF | TRBJ1-1 | 10 | TRBV10-3
ASSPHPGLNNRETQY | TRBJ2-5 | 15 | TRBV7-8
ASSQQGGGTDTQY | TRBJ2-3 | 13 | TRBV4-1
AISDTYQDTQY | TRBJ2-3 | 11 | TRBV10-3
ASSLLAREGSPLH | TRBJ1-6 | 13 | TRBV12-3/TRBV12-4
ASSLTANSPLH | TRBJ1-6 | 11 | TRBV7-6
ASSWDSYTQY | TRBJ2-3 | 10 | TRBV6-6
ATLVRPGLYGYT | TRBJ1-2 | 12 | TRBV2
ASSPSGLAGGSSYNEQF | TRBJ2-1 | 17 | TRBV4-1
ASRHLSGGETQY | TRBJ2-5 | 12 | TRBV6-1
ASSLQAEQY | TRBJ2-7 | 9 | TRBV28
ASSLLAGYTDTQY | TRBJ2-3 | 13 | TRBV7-9
ASMRDGTEAF | TRBJ1-1 | 10 | TRBV12-3/TRBV12-4
ASSLGQNTQY | TRBJ2-3 | 10 | TRBV7-2
ASSRGRNTGELF | TRBJ2-2 | 12 | TRBV11-2
ASSSPGLAKNIQY | TRBJ2-4 | 13 | TRBV7-9
ASSTQSNTEAF | TRBJ1-1 | 11 | TRBV7-8
ASSFDRQTYNEQF | TRBJ2-1 | 13 | TRBV7-2
ASSPSVQGTYGYT | TRBJ1-2 | 13 | TRBV18
ASSLAGNEQF | TRBJ2-1 | 10 | TRBV12-3/TRBV12-4
ASSASGTSLETQY | TRBJ2-5 | 13 | TRBV9
SASGGAVETQY | TRBJ2-5 | 11 | TRBV20-1
ASRAGQVNEQF | TRBJ2-1 | 11 | TRBV12-3/TRBV12-4
ASSKVRQGENSPLH | TRBJ1-6 | 14 | TRBV21-1
ASSRGTLAGGRTGELF | TRBJ2-2 | 16 | TRBV6-1
ASSGGDTQY | TRBJ2-3 | 9 | TRBV6-4
ASSATLGQLTDTQY | TRBJ2-3 | 14 | TRBV7-9
ASRTENQETQY | TRBJ2-5 | 11 | TRBV28